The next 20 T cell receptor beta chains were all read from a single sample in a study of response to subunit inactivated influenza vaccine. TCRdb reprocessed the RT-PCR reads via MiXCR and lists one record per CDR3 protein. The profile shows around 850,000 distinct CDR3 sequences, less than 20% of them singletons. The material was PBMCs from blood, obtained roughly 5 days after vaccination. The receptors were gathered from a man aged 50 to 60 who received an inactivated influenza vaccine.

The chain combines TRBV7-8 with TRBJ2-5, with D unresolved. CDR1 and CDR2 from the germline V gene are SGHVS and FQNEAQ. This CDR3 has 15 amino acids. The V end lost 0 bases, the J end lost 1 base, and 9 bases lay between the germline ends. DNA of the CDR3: TGTGCCAGCAGCTTAGCGTACGGATTCCAAGAGACCCAGTACTTC. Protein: CASSLAYGFQETQYF. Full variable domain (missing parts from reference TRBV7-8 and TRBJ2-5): GAGVSQSPRYKVAKRGQDVALRCDPISGHVSLFWYQQALGQGPEFLTYFQNEAQLDKSGLPSDRFFAERPEGSVSTLKIQRTQQEDSAVYLCASSLAYGFQETQYFGPGTRLLVL.

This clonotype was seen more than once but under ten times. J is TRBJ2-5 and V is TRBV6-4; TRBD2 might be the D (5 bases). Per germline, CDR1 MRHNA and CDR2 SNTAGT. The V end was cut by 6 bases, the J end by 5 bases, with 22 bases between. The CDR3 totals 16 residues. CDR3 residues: CASRTPTRKSVETQYF. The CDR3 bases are TGTGCCAGCAGAACGCCCACTAGGAAGAGTGTGGAGACCCAGTACTTC.

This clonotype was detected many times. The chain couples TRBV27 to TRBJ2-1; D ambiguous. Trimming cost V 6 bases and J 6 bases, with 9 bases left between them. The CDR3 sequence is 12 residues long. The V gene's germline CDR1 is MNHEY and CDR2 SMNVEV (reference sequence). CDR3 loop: CASRRTSNEQFF. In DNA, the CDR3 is TGTGCCAGCAGACGTACAAGCAATGAGCAGTTCTTC.

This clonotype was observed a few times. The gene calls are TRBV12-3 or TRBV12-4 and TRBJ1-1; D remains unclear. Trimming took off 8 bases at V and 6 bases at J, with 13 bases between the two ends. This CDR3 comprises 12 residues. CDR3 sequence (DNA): TGTGCCAGCCTGCTGTCGGGCGCTGAAGCTTTCTTT. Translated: CASLLSGAEAFF.

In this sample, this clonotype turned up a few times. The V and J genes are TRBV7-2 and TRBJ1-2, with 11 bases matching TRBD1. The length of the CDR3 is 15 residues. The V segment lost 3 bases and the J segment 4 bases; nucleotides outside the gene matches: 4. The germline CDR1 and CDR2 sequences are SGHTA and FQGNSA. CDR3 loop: CASSLGQGELYGYTF. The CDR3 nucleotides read TGTGCCAGCAGCTTGGGACAGGGGGAACTCTATGGCTACACCTTC.

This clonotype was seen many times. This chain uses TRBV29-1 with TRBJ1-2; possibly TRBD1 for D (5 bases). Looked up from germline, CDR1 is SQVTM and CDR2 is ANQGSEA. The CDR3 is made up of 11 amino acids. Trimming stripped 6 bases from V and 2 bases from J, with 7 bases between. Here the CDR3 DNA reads TGCAGCGTCGGGACGAACTATGGCTACACCTTC. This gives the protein CSVGTNYGYTF.

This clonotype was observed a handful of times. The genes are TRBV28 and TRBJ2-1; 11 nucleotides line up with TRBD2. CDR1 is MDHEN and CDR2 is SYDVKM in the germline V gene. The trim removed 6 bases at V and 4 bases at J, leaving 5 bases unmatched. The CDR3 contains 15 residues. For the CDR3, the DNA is TGTGCCAGCAGCTCGACTAGCGGGGAGTACAATGAGCAGTTCTTC. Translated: CASSSTSGEYNEQFF.

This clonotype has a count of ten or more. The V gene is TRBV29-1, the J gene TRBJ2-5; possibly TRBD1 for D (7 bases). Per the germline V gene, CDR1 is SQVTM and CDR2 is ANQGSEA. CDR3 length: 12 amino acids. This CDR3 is CSGGGGLETQYF. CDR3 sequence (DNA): TGCAGTGGAGGAGGGGGCCTTGAGACCCAGTACTTC.

CDR3 in amino acids: CASSPGRAGFEQFF. The CDR3 DNA sequence: TGCGCCAGCAGCCCCGGGAGGGCCGGGTTTGAGCAGTTCTTC. The rearrangement uses TRBV4-3 and TRBJ2-1, with TRBD2 identical over 8 bases. CDR1 and CDR2 (germline): LGHNA, YSLEER. Trimming removed 4 bases from V and 9 bases from J; junction bases left unmatched: 8. This CDR3 has 14 residues.

CDR3 sequence: CASSSTSSGQADTQYF. CDR3 sequence (DNA): TGTGCCAGCAGTTCGACCTCCTCTGGGCAGGCAGATACGCAGTATTTT. V gene TRBV28 combines with J gene TRBJ2-3; D remains ambiguous. The CDR3 runs 16 residues. Germline CDR1 MDHEN, CDR2 SYDVKM. V gave up 4 bases and J gave up 4 bases, with 18 bases separating them.

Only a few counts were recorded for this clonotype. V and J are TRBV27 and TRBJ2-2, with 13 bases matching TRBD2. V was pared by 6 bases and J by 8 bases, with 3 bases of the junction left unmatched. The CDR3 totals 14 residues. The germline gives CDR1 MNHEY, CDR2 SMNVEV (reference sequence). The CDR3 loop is CASRGTSGIGELFF. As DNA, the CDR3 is TGTGCCAGCAGAGGGACTAGCGGGATTGGGGAGCTGTTTTTT.

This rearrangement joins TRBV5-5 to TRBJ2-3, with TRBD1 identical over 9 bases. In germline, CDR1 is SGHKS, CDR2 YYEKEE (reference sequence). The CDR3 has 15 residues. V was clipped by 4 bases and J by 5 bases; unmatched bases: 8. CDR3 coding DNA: TGTGCCAGCAGCAGACAGGGACAGGGAATAGATACGCAGTATTTT. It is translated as CASSRQGQGIDTQYF.

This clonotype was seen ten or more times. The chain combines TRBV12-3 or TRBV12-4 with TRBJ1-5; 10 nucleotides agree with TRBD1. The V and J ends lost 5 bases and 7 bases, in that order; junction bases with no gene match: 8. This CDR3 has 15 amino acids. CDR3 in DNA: TGTGCCAGCAGTCAGACAGGGGGCTTTGAACAGCCCCAGCATTTT. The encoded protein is CASSQTGGFEQPQHF.

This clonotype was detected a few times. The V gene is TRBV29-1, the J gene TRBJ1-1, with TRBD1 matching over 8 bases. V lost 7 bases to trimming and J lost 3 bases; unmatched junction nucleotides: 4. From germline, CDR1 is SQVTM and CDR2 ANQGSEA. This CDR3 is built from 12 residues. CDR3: CSGQGWDTEAFF. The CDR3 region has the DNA TGCAGCGGACAGGGGTGGGACACTGAAGCTTTCTTT.

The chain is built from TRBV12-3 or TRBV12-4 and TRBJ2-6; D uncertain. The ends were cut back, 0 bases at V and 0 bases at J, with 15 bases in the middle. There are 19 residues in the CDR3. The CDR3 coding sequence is TGTGCCAGCAGTTTAGCGCTGGGCGCCTCCTTCTCTGGGGCCAACGTCCTGACTTTC. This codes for CASSLALGASFSGANVLTF.

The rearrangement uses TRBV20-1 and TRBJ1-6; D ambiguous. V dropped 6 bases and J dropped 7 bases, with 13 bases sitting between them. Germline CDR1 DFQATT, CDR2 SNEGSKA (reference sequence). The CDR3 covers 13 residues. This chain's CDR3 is CSAEGRLNSPLHF. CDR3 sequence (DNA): TGCAGTGCAGAGGGAAGGCTAAATTCACCCCTCCACTTT.

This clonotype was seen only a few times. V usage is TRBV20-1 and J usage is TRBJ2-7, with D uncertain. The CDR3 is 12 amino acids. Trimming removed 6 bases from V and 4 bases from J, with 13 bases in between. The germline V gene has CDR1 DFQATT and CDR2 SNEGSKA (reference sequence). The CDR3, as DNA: TGCAGTGCCCCCCCGAGGATATACGAGCAGTACTTC. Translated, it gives CSAPPRIYEQYF.

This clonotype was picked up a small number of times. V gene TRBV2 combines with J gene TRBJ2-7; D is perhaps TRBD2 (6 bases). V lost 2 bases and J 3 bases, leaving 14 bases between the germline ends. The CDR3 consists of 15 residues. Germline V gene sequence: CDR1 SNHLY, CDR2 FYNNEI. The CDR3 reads CASSEYGLQIYEQYF. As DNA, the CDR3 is TGTGCCAGCAGTGAATATGGACTACAGATCTACGAGCAGTACTTC. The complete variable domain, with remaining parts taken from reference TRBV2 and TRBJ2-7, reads EPEVTQTPSHQVTQMGQEVILRCVPISNHLYFYWYRQILGQKVEFLVSFYNNEISEKSEIFDDQFSVERPDGSNFTLKIRSTKLEDSAMYFCASSEYGLQIYEQYFGPGTRLTVT.

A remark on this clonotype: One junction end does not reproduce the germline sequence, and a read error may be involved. This chain's CDR3 is CSAEDSMNTESFF. In DNA form, the CDR3 reads TGCAGTGCTGAGGACTCGATGAACACTGAATCTTTCTTT. This sequence joins TRBV20-1 and TRBJ1-1; D ambiguous. CDR3 length equals 13 residues. Germline-derived CDR1 and CDR2 are DFQATT and SNEGSKA (reference sequence).

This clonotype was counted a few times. CDR3 nucleotide sequence: TGCAGTGCTAGAGATCCCGGGACTAGCGATTACGAGCAGTACTTC. Protein: CSARDPGTSDYEQYF. V gene TRBV20-1 combines with J gene TRBJ2-7; 10 bases are a match to TRBD2. Germline V gene sequence: CDR1 DFQATT, CDR2 SNEGSKA (reference sequence). V gave up 0 bases and J gave up 4 bases; unmatched junction bases: 6. The CDR3 sequence is 15 residues long.